What follows are 16 T cell receptor beta chains derived from one specimen sequenced in a study of blood T cell repertoires in COVID-19 (dated by TCRdb to about 2020). The protocol used for the library was the immunoSEQ multiplex PCR assay. TCRdb limited this immuneACCESS table to in-frame rearrangements with V and J called. A share of clones is missing; checked studies link under half to unresolved V genes, and the rest is unexplained. The sample table contains approximately 170,000 clones; only one count was recorded for approximately 87% of them. Together, the top ten hold about 10% of the sample. The sequenced sample was peripheral blood. These receptors originate from an older woman with COVID-19, enrolled during active disease.

The rearrangement links TRBV2 to TRBJ1-5, with 9 positions matching TRBD1. This CDR3 is 15 amino acids long. The germline CDR1 and CDR2 sequences are SNHLY and FYNNEI. V lost 4 bases, J lost 8 bases, and 9 bases stayed unmatched. CDR3 nucleotides: TGTGCCAGCAGTGGGACCGGGACAGGGATGGAGCCCCAGCATTTT. This codes for CASSGTGTGMEPQHF.

CDR3 loop: CSVDLFSPSTDTQYF. CDR3 nucleotides: TGCAGCGTTGATCTATTTAGCCCAAGCACAGATACGCAGTATTTT. The rearrangement links TRBV29-1 to TRBJ2-3; D is unresolved. The CDR3 has 15 residues. Trimming removed 3 bases at V and 0 bases at J, with 13 bases between. The V gene's germline CDR1 is SQVTM and CDR2 ANQGSEA.

This rearrangement joins TRBV7-9 to TRBJ1-2, with D perhaps matching TRBD1 (6 bases). Per germline, CDR1 SEHNR and CDR2 FQNEAQ (reference sequence). The CDR3 totals 14 residues. Trimming removed 5 bases from V and 6 bases from J, with 16 bases in between. The CDR3 sequence: CASSAQGGPNGYTF. CDR3 nucleotide sequence: TGTGCCAGCAGCGCTCAAGGGGGTCCCAATGGCTACACCTTC.

The chain is built from TRBV11-3 and TRBJ1-2, with a tentative D call TRBD1 (6 bases). Trimming cost V 1 base and J 7 bases, with 10 bases left between them. The CDR3 extends over 13 amino acids. Germline V gene lookup returns CDR1 SGHNT and CDR2 YENEEA. CDR3 bases: TGTGCCAGCAGCTTAGTCCGGGGGGCTGGCTACACCTTC. Its translation is CASSLVRGAGYTF.

This clone was recorded once. V gene TRBV5-1 combines with J gene TRBJ2-7; no firm D call. The CDR3 spans 13 residues. Per germline, CDR1 SGHRS and CDR2 YFSETQ. V lost 0 bases, J lost 3 bases, and 7 bases lay in between. CDR3 DNA: TGCGCCAGCAGCTTGGGCGTAGACTACGAGCAGTACTTC. It yields the protein CASSLGVDYEQYF.

V is TRBV10-2 and J is TRBJ2-5; TRBD2 agrees at 8 bases. Trimming removed 2 bases from V and 5 bases from J; junction bases left unmatched: 10. This CDR3 spans 16 amino acids. The germline gives CDR1 WSHSY, CDR2 SAAADI. CDR3 amino acids: CASSETAGGYIETQYF. The CDR3, as DNA: TGCGCCAGCAGTGAGACTGCGGGGGGCTACATTGAGACCCAGTACTTC.

This clone has just one count. This chain's CDR3 is CASSDPGYGYTF. DNA for the CDR3: TGTGCCAGCAGCGACCCGGGCTATGGCTACACCTTC. This chain joins TRBV6-4 and TRBJ1-2, with D unresolved. This CDR3 is built from 12 residues. Deletions cut 6 bases from V and 4 bases from J, with 9 bases between. The V gene's germline CDR1 is MRHNA and CDR2 SNTAGT.

The chain joins TRBV6-5 to TRBJ2-3; the match to TRBD2 covers 10 bases. Trimming cost V 4 bases and J 5 bases; bases outside gene matches: 3. Germline-derived CDR1 and CDR2 are MNHEY and SVGAGI. This CDR3 is 14 amino acids long. The CDR3: CASSWTSGGDTQYF. The CDR3 region has the DNA TGTGCCAGCAGTTGGACTAGCGGAGGAGATACGCAGTATTTT.

The chain employs TRBV13 and TRBJ2-7; 15 bases map to TRBD2. The CDR3 covers 17 residues. Trimming removed 5 bases from V and 5 bases from J; junction bases left unmatched: 10. Germline CDR1 reads PRHDT; CDR2 reads FYEKMQ (reference sequence). For the CDR3, the DNA is TGTGCCAGCAGCCTGGGGACTAGCGGGAGGTCAGTCGACGAGCAGTACTTC. Translating it yields CASSLGTSGRSVDEQYF. Looking up the rest from reference TRBV13 and TRBJ2-7 gives the full variable domain: AAGVIQSPRHLIKEKRETATLKCYPIPRHDTVYWYQQGPGQDPQFLISFYEKMQSDKGSIPDRFSAQQFSDYHSELNMSSLELGDSALYFCASSLGTSGRSVDEQYFGPGTRLTVT.

Turning to this clone: An end of the junction does not agree with germline; a read error may underlie this. The rearrangement joins TRBV7-7 to TRBJ2-1, with TRBD2 identical over 12 bases. This CDR3 spans 17 amino acids. Looked up from germline, CDR1 is SSHAT and CDR2 is FNYEAQ (reference sequence). CDR3: CASSLGLAGGPENEQFF. The CDR3 DNA reads TGTGCTAGCAGCTTGGGTCTAGCGGGAGGGCCGGAGAATGAGCAGTTCTTC.

This clone was detected once. V and J are TRBV9 and TRBJ2-5, with D perhaps matching TRBD2 (5 bases). There are 14 residues in the CDR3. V lost 0 bases and J lost 5, with 11 bases in between. Germline CDR1 and CDR2: SGDLS and YYNGEE. In nucleotides, the CDR3 is TGTGCCAGCAGCGTAGCCGGGATAGACGAGACCCAGTACTTC. Its translation: CASSVAGIDETQYF.

This chain links TRBV11-2 with TRBJ1-4; TRBD1 matches 8 bases. In germline, CDR1 is SGHAT, CDR2 FQNNGV. CDR3 length equals 15 residues. With 4 bases clipped from V and 5 bases from J, the junction kept 6 bases outside the gene matches. This CDR3 reads CASSSTGTGNEKLFF. The CDR3 nucleotides read TGTGCCAGCAGCTCGACCGGGACAGGAAATGAAAAACTGTTTTTT.

This chain links TRBV12-3 or TRBV12-4 with TRBJ2-3, with D perhaps TRBD1 (6 bases). Trimming left V 10 bases short and J 6 bases short, with 17 bases between. This CDR3 region has 13 residues. As DNA, the CDR3 is TGTGCCACCAACCTAGGGGGATCCGATACGCAGTATTTT. Translating it yields CATNLGGSDTQYF.

J is TRBJ1-5 and V is TRBV5-1, with 7 bases matching TRBD1. V lost 3 bases, J lost 2 bases, and 5 bases stayed unmatched. The germline CDR1 and CDR2 sequences are SGHRS and YFSETQ. The CDR3 spans 15 residues. DNA for the CDR3: TGCGCCAGCAGCTCTTCAGGGGGTGGCAATCAGCCCCAGCATTTT. Translated, it gives CASSSSGGGNQPQHF. The full variable domain, its missing parts supplied by reference TRBV5-1 and TRBJ1-5, is KAGVTQTPRYLIKTRGQQVTLSCSPISGHRSVSWYQQTPGQGLQFLFEYFSETQRNKGNFPGRFSGRQFSNSRSEMNVSTLELGDSALYLCASSSSGGGNQPQHFGDGTRLSIL.

The chain carries TRBV30 and TRBJ2-7; 8 bases align to TRBD2. The CDR3 contains 11 residues. The germline CDR1 and CDR2 sequences are GTSNPN and SVGIG (reference sequence). V trimming: 7 bases; J trimming: 5 bases; junction bases outside the gene matches: 4. The CDR3 loop reads CALTGRDEQYF. The DNA for the CDR3 is TGTGCCTTGACCGGGAGGGACGAGCAGTACTTC. The variable domain in full, completed from reference TRBV30 and TRBJ2-7, reads SQTIHQWPATLVQPVGSPLSLECTVEGTSNPNLYWYRQAAGRGLQLLFYSVGIGQISSEVPQNLSASRPQDRQFILSSKKLLLSDSGFYLCALTGRDEQYFGPGTRLTVT.

CDR3 DNA: TGTGCCACCAGCGGGGGACGGATAATCGAAGAGACCCAGTACTTC. The encoded protein is CATSGGRIIEETQYF. The chain carries TRBV24-1 and TRBJ2-5, with a possible D match to TRBD2 (6 bases). The CDR3 runs to 15 residues. CDR1 and CDR2 from the germline V gene are KGHDR and SFDVKD. V was clipped by 7 bases and J by 3 bases, with 17 bases between them.